This T cell receptor (beta chain) was captured in a study of beta chain features in type 1 diabetes. Study results and limitations: Among patients with Type 1 diabetes, TCRB CDR3s were moderately but significantly shorter in every one of the four CD4+ subsets. VDJ junctions in type 1 diabetes patients carried more deletions and fewer insertions.

As regards this clone: The antigen remains unidentified.

Every bit of the isolated RNA underwent reverse transcription, so sequencing read expressed TCRB transcripts. TCRdb keeps only in-frame clones here, not all; method: immunoSEQ multiplex PCR. The sample consists of 330,000 or so clones, approximately 12% of them appearing once. This CDR3 is built from 19 residues. Germline CDR1 and CDR2: SGHTA and FQGNSA. V was trimmed by 4 bases and J by 2 bases, leaving 23 bases between them. CD45RO/CCR7/CD25/CD127/CD95/CD27 staining was used to isolate CD4+ naive, central memory, regulatory and stem cell-like memory cells by sorting. Sequencing input: naive CD4+ T cells from blood. The chain carries TRBV7-2 and TRBJ2-2, with a possible D match to TRBD2 (6 bases). The clonotype originates from a woman between 18 and 30 years old with type 1 diabetes. The CDR3 nucleotides are TGTGCCAGCAGCTCCCGATGGGTGGGCGGGACGAAAAACACCGGGGAGCTGTTTTTT. Amino acids: CASSSRWVGGTKNTGELFF.